This T cell receptor (beta chain) comes out of a study of Graves' ophthalmopathy and Graves' hyperthyroidism. About the research overall: The collection of peripheral blood took place at initial diagnosis, before any treatment. Notes on the study in general: For predicting ophthalmopathy progression, the model had 70.59% sensitivity and roughly 76% specificity.

The study amplified TCR beta CDR3 regions using RNA transcripts. The library came from an HTBI-primed first-round RT-PCR and a second-round multiplex PCR. TCRdb itself ran the multiplex PCR reads through MiXCR, one entry per CDR3 protein. Altogether more than 300,000 distinct CDR3 sequences are present, about 17% being singletons, with the ten largest covering approximately 2.4%. This clonotype was counted at least ten times. What it binds is not known. CDR1 is MNHEY and CDR2 is SMNVEV in the germline V gene (reference sequence). V was shortened by 5 bases and J by 3 bases, with 26 bases between the two germline ends. The CDR3 has 18 residues.

This sequence originates from an adult woman with stable Graves' hyperthyroidism. Sequenced input: peripheral blood. The J gene is TRBJ2-7, the V gene TRBV27, with D possibly matching TRBD2 (6 bases). CDR3 DNA: TGTGCCAGCAGTCCCACAGTTATAGGCGGGGCCCGCCACTACGAGCAGTACTTC. Protein product: CASSPTVIGGARHYEQYF.